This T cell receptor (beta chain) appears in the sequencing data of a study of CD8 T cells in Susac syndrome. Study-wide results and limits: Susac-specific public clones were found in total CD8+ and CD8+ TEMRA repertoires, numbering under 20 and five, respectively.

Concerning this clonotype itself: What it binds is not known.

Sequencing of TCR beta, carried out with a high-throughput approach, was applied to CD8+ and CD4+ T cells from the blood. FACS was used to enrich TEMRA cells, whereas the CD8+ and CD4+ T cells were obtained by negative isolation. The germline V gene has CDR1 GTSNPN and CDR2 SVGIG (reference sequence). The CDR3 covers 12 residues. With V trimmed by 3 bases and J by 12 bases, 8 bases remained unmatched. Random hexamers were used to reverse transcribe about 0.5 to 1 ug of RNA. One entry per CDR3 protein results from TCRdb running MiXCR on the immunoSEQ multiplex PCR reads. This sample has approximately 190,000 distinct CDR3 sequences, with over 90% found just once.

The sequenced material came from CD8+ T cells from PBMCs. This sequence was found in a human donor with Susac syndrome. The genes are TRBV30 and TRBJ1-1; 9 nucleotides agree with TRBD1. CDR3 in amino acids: CAWRGQGSRPFF. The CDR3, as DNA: TGTGCCTGGAGGGGACAGGGCTCTAGGCCTTTCTTT.